This TCR beta chain was captured by sequencing in a study of radiotherapy plus CTLA-4 blockade in lung cancer. Study-wide background: Objective responses emerged in roughly 20% of patients, and around 29% attained disease control.

Chemo-refractory metastatic non-small-cell lung cancer patients underwent focal radiation alongside CTLA-4 blockade with ipilimumab. Overall study results and limits: TCR clones originating in tumors grew in number in blood after radiotherapy plus ipilimumab.

Germline values: CDR1 MGHRA, CDR2 YSYEKL. The CDR3 has 14 amino acids. Trimming took 3 bases from V and 3 from J; bases not matched to a gene: 2. Sequencing was performed with immunoSEQ multiplex PCR; in TCRdb, only in-frame clones are kept and a portion is missing. The data contain about 43,000 clones, roughly 64% of them singletons. Turning to this clone: What it binds is not known.

The source was peripheral blood, collected from a patient treated with radiotherapy plus ipilimumab. The V and J genes are TRBV4-1 and TRBJ2-3, with 8 bases matching TRBD1. This TCR came from a human donor with non-small cell lung cancer who had a partial response to radiotherapy plus ipilimumab. CDR3 sequence reads: CASSQTGVTDTQYF. For the CDR3, the DNA is TGCGCCAGCAGCCAGACAGGGGTGACAGATACGCAGTATTTT.